This T cell receptor (beta chain) is drawn from a study of beta chain features in type 1 diabetes (dated by TCRdb to the late 2010s). At the level of the whole study: Mean age, gender distribution, total cell number and subset yield were not different between patients and healthy donors. Regulatory and stem cell-like memory subsets were obtained from only 8 patients and roughly 8 healthy donors, while naive and central memory subsets were obtained from all 30 or so donors. In the study, TCRB repertoires of sorted circulating CD4+ T cell subsets from recently diagnosed type 1 diabetes patients were compared with those of matched healthy donors. A total of over 95,000,000 sorted cells were examined across all samples, and RNA yield correlated strongly with the number of cells per subset.

The entire amount of isolated RNA was reverse transcribed using the High Capacity cDNA Reverse Transcription Kit, so the sequenced TCRB transcripts were expressed ones. Deep immunoSEQ sequencing was applied to naive, central memory and regulatory T cell samples, giving an average of roughly 3.5 million total reads per sample. Sorted cells were lysed in RLT buffer, and RNA was extracted using DNase-treated RNeasy Micro or Mini kits according to cell number. To prevent cross-contamination, every cell subset was processed on its own, while patient and healthy donor samples were processed together. Using the immunoSEQ multiplex PCR, TCRB sequences were amplified from cDNA into 87-bp fragments spanning the CDR3 region. Sequencing of the amplicons was performed on the Illumina HiSeq platform. In the source study's methods: PCR bias was computationally corrected using synthetic template baselines, reads within Hamming distance 2 were collapsed, and singletons that could not be merged were discarded. Reads were aligned to IMGT to assign V, D and J genes, CDR3 length, and insertions or deletions at six rearrangement sites. Within each subset, clonotype counts were normalized to sorted cell number, after which true diversity and Gini coefficients were computed with the tcR R package. The overlap coefficient, calculated on TCRB nucleotide sequences, was used to measure repertoire sharing. Out-of-frame TCRB sequences from naive cells were analyzed as a proxy for the pre-selection repertoire. TCRdb stores this immuneACCESS table with in-frame sequences only. Part of the clones is absent; in the studies checked, under half of the shortfall reflects unresolved V genes, and no reason is known for the rest. V, J and clone size derive from that table, while D and trimming were established from the DNA sequence. The sample table holds about 660,000 clones, of which roughly 13% were seen once. Just under 0.04% of the sample is held by the ten biggest clonotypes.

From each donor, a single peripheral blood sample of roughly 0.11 L on average was drawn into heparinised tubes. A BD FACSAria II was used to sort naive, central memory, regulatory and stem cell-like memory CD4+ T cells with a panel that included CD45RO, CCR7, CD25, CD127, CD95 and CD27. All sorted populations exceeded 95% purity. PBMCs were isolated right away by Lymphoprep density gradient centrifugation and were stained directly, without culture. So that batch effects would be minimized, each experiment stained and sorted samples in pairs, pairing one healthy donor with one patient. This clone was found once. Its antigen is unknown. Base quality data are lacking; no much larger clone is found one base away. The CDR3 runs 15 amino acids, cysteine and phenylalanine included. Solely the CDR3 DNA is kept, with 45 bases framed from the first base. V is pared back by 7 bases and J by 0 bases, with 15 bases lying between the germline termini. The germline V gene encodes CDR1 MDHEN and CDR2 SYDVKM.

What the authors observed across the whole study: Shorter templates might be favored by PCR, yet because patient and control samples were amplified and corrected together, any such skew would affect both groups equally. Fewer insertions and more nucleotide deletions at VDJ recombination sites were observed in patients with type 1 diabetes, implying thymic rearrangement abnormalities. Because small numbers of individuals were included in the HLA sub-analyses, any influence of HLA type on TCRB rearrangement was left unresolved. Because cDNA was sequenced instead of genomic DNA, activated cells with high expression could be over-represented, although the groups did not differ in activation or CD3 levels. A moderate but significant shortening of TCRB CDR3 length was observed in type 1 diabetes patients in all four CD4+ subsets. Naive, central memory and regulatory TCRB repertoires appeared more similar among patients than among healthy donors.

This clonotype was sampled from a man aged 18 to 29 with type 1 diabetes. The chain joins TRBV28 to TRBJ1-2, and possibly TRBD1, on 6 matching bases. Sequenced sample: naive CD4+ T cells from blood. Explained via the paper, the cell subset or site label denotes: true naive CD4+ T cells. The CDR3 loop reads CASTIRGGTNYGYTF. Read as DNA, the sequence is TGTGCCAGCACCATCCGAGGGGGTACTAACTATGGCTACACCTTC.